The rows below give T cell receptor beta chains drawn from one sample of a study of Graves' ophthalmopathy and Graves' hyperthyroidism. TCRdb ran MiXCR on the multiplex PCR reads and lists one entry per CDR3 protein. The sample consists of roughly 400,000 distinct CDR3 sequences, 15% to 20% of them appearing once. The sequenced sample consisted of peripheral blood. All receptors come from a woman aged 18-35 years with Graves' ophthalmopathy. CDR3s include the opening cysteine and the closing phenylalanine or tryptophan. Rows may omit the clone size; those that give it use once, few, many or a size class.

v_gene	abundance	j_gene	CDR3aa
TRBV9	many	TRBJ1-2	CASSVGGQWRAGYGYTF
TRBV11-2	many	TRBJ2-5	CASSEVGGRETQYF
TRBV12-3/TRBV12-4	-	TRBJ2-7	CATGQDSYEQYF
TRBV6-1	many	TRBJ2-7	CASSLAKYSYEQYF
TRBV20-1	many	TRBJ2-7	CSARGAHGYEQYF
TRBV28	-	TRBJ2-7	CASKLGGSYEQYF
TRBV19	many	TRBJ1-3	CASRQAGLSSGNTIYF
TRBV28	many	TRBJ2-7	CASSLPPGGFYEQYF
TRBV20-1	many	TRBJ2-7	CSARLWAKTYEQYF
TRBV6-2/TRBV6-3	many	TRBJ2-5	CASSYGGRALYF
TRBV6-2/TRBV6-3	few	TRBJ1-1	CASSYSIGGPHTEAFF
TRBV6-5	many	TRBJ2-5	CASSLLRDRGETQYF
TRBV2	many	TRBJ1-2	CASKRTEVYGYTF
TRBV27	many	TRBJ2-7	CASSLSGYEQYF
TRBV3-1	many	TRBJ1-1	CASSQGVGKNTEAFF
TRBV4-2	many	TRBJ2-7	CASSSPGGQGLVEQYF
TRBV10-3	-	TRBJ1-6	CATRGQPNNSPLHF
TRBV27	many	TRBJ1-6	CATRSLKGRQRSYNSPLHF
TRBV28	-	TRBJ2-5	CASSFRGGREETQYF
TRBV9	many	TRBJ1-5	CASSVGGGQPQHF
TRBV13	-	TRBJ2-7	CASSTSSGKYEQYF
TRBV19	many	TRBJ2-5	CASSAPGQRGETQYF
TRBV12-3/TRBV12-4	many	TRBJ1-2	CASSLSPSAGGYTF
TRBV28	many	TRBJ2-7	CASSPNAYEQYF
TRBV13	many	TRBJ1-1	CASSLSLGGEDTEAFF
TRBV20-1	many	TRBJ1-1	CSAPRQGRPNTEAFF
TRBV6-5	-	TRBJ2-7	CASSFDSGRYEQYF
TRBV6-2/TRBV6-3	many	TRBJ1-6	CASRNPGQPKSPLHF
TRBV28	-	TRBJ2-7	CASSLWAGDYEQYF
TRBV7-2	many	TRBJ2-5	CASSLGIARGGETQYF
TRBV5-4	-	TRBJ2-3	CASSLRASGIAQGTDTQYF
TRBV6-2/TRBV6-3	many	TRBJ2-6	CASRLPGQTFRGANVLTF
TRBV15	-	TRBJ1-1	CATSRGGALNTEAFF
TRBV12-3/TRBV12-4	many	TRBJ1-1	CASRPGIANTEAFF
TRBV6-2/TRBV6-3	medium-sized	TRBJ2-5	CASSYSAGGAETQYF
TRBV6-1	-	TRBJ1-3	CASSRRPGASGNTIYF
TRBV11-2	many	TRBJ2-2	CASSLRDRGVAGELFF
TRBV3-1	many	TRBJ2-2	CASSSWEGTGELFF
TRBV18	many	TRBJ1-1	CASSPPGQTVEAFF
TRBV10-3	many	TRBJ1-5	CAMVGRVSNQPQHF
TRBV19	many	TRBJ2-5	CASSPGGTQYF
TRBV30	many	TRBJ1-6	CAWRGQYNSPLHF
TRBV6-1	few	TRBJ2-5	CASSIGTSKETQYF
TRBV6-1	many	TRBJ1-1	CASRPTGLNTEAFF
TRBV7-9	many	TRBJ2-7	CASSPSPGQGSYEQYF
TRBV30	many	TRBJ1-1	CAWAPRDRNTEAFF
TRBV7-2	many	TRBJ2-5	CASTKPPETQYF
TRBV15	once	TRBJ1-1	CATSRDGGKRTEAFF
TRBV28	many	TRBJ2-2	CASRGDREDTGELFF
TRBV28	-	TRBJ2-5	CATDPSREQETQYF
TRBV6-1	-	TRBJ1-1	CASSERVVLDTEAFF
TRBV6-1	-	TRBJ2-2	CASSEGTLGPGELFF
TRBV7-6	-	TRBJ2-7	CASSLVPLSLPPNEQYF
TRBV30	many	TRBJ1-2	CTWSVTGVGYTF